The present TCR beta chain was sequenced within a study of T cells after yellow fever vaccination. Whole-study context: SMART-Seq v4 Ultra Low Input prepared libraries from low-cell fractions.

Conversion of TCR transcripts into cDNA relied on 5'RACE template switching, which added a universal primer site and UMIs. TCRdb used MiXCR to reprocess the 5' RACE reads, holding one entry per CDR3 protein. The table has about 140,000 distinct CDR3 sequences, approximately 6.6% seen once. This clonotype occurred many times. This CDR3 comprises 14 residues. V was trimmed by 1 base and J by 6 bases, leaving 16 bases between them. Per the germline V gene, CDR1 is GTSNPN and CDR2 is SVGIG (reference sequence). The material was CD4+ T cells sorted from PBMCs, obtained 10 days after the yellow fever booster vaccination. The TCR comes from a man younger than 40 who received the YFV17D yellow fever vaccine. This chain joins TRBV30 and TRBJ2-7; the D gene is possibly TRBD2 (6 bases). The CDR3 here is CAWSAGLEGTEQYF. The CDR3, as DNA: TGTGCCTGGAGTGCGGGCTTGGAGGGGACCGAGCAGTACTTC.